This entry lists 28 T cell receptor beta chains sequenced from one sample in a study of OX40 agonist ivuxolimab in advanced cancers. The library was generated by the immunoSEQ multiplex PCR assay. In its TCRdb copy, this immuneACCESS table keeps in-frame sequences only and misses some clones. Where compared with another copy, unresolved V genes explain less than half of these, and the others have no known cause. In all, the sample holds tens of thousands of clones, and around four fifths of those were seen once. Over 4.5% of the sample is held by the ten biggest clonotypes. The specimen comprised CD4+ or CD8+ T cells sorted from blood, sampled in a trial of the OX40 agonist ivuxolimab. These receptors all come from an adult with an advanced solid tumor such as melanoma, head and neck, liver or kidney cancer.

This chain joins TRBV14 and TRBJ2-1; 7 bases match TRBD2. V lost 1 base to trimming and J lost 9 bases; unmatched junction nucleotides: 15. Looked up from germline, CDR1 is SGHDN and CDR2 is FVKESK. The CDR3 totals 17 residues. CDR3 coding DNA: TGTGCCAGCAGCCAAGTGTGGGGTCGGGAGGCACGGAGTGAGCAGTTCTTC. It codes for CASSQVWGREARSEQFF.

This clone was seen only a few times. The chain has TRBV19 and TRBJ1-5; D not resolved. This CDR3 has 13 residues. The germline gives CDR1 LNHDA, CDR2 SQIVND (reference sequence). V lost 3 bases to trimming and J lost 8 bases, with 11 bases between them. In DNA form, the CDR3 reads TGTGCCAGTAGTATCGGCCCGTGGGAGCCCCAGCATTTT. Translated: CASSIGPWEPQHF.

V is TRBV2 and J is TRBJ2-7; TRBD1 or TRBD2 may be the D gene (6 bases each). There are 13 residues in the CDR3. V lost 5 bases and J lost 7, with 15 bases in between. CDR1 and CDR2 (germline): SNHLY, FYNNEI. The CDR3 DNA reads as TGTGCCAGCAGTTCTAGGGGGGCGGGGGAGCAGTACGTC. Translation: CASSSRGAGEQYV.

This chain links TRBV28 with TRBJ2-2, with a tentative D call TRBD2 (6 bases). Germline loops: CDR1 MDHEN, CDR2 SYDVKM. The V end lost 4 bases, the J end lost 0 bases, and 12 bases lay between the germline ends. This CDR3 has 16 amino acids. CDR3 loop: CASSSPGTSNTGELFF. The CDR3 DNA sequence: TGTGCCAGCAGTTCGCCCGGGACTTCGAACACCGGGGAGCTGTTTTTT.

The chain joins TRBV10-3 to TRBJ2-1; D remains unclear. CDR1 and CDR2 from the germline V gene are ENHRY and SYGVKD. The V and J ends lost 2 bases and 4 bases respectively, with 18 bases between them. The CDR3 extends over 17 amino acids. The CDR3 spells CAISEHRQRALYNEQFF. CDR3 nucleotides: TGTGCCATCAGTGAGCACCGTCAACGAGCGCTTTACAATGAGCAGTTCTTC.

V usage is TRBV28 and J usage is TRBJ2-3; D may be TRBD1 (6 bases). Germline V gene data show CDR1 as MDHEN and CDR2 as SYDVKM. V lost 8 bases and J lost 6, with 15 bases in between. The CDR3 is 13 residues long. This CDR3 is CASLTGSGDTQYF. In DNA, the CDR3 is TGTGCCAGCTTGACAGGCTCCGGTGATACGCAGTATTTT.

The chain has TRBV9 and TRBJ1-2; TRBD1 might be the D (6 bases). The CDR3 totals 14 residues. Trimming shortened V by 4 bases and J by 0 bases, and 10 bases separated the two germline ends. Germline V gene sequence: CDR1 SGDLS, CDR2 YYNGEE. CDR3 nucleotides: TGTGCCAGCAGCTCAAGGACAGCTAACTATGGCTACACCTTC. Its protein is CASSSRTANYGYTF. The full variable domain, in which reference TRBV9 and TRBJ1-2 provide the parts outside the CDR3, is DSGVTQTPKHLITATGQRVTLRCSPRSGDLSVYWYQQSLDQGLQFLIQYYNGEERAKGNILERFSAQQFPDLHSELNLSSLELGDSALYFCASSSRTANYGYTFGSGTRLTVV.

The count of this clone is one. This chain joins TRBV6-6 and TRBJ1-3; D possibly corresponds to TRBD1 (5 bases). The germline V gene encodes CDR1 MNHNY and CDR2 SVGAGI (reference sequence). CDR3 size: 13 residues. V dropped 6 bases and J dropped 3 bases, with 9 bases sitting between them. The CDR3 DNA is TGTGCCAGCAGAGGGGCTGGTGGAAACACCATATATTTT. Translating it yields CASRGAGGNTIYF.

The genes are TRBV5-6 and TRBJ1-1; a weak D match, TRBD1 (5 bases). Germline CDR1 and CDR2: SGHDT and YYEEEE. The CDR3 has 16 amino acids. The V end lost 0 bases, the J end lost 1 base, and 13 bases lay between the germline ends. The CDR3 sequence: CASSLGQGVGNTEAFF. The CDR3 nucleotides are TGTGCCAGCAGCTTGGGGCAGGGAGTCGGGAACACTGAAGCTTTCTTT.

The chain couples TRBV2 to TRBJ2-7, with 9 positions matching TRBD2. This CDR3 has 13 residues. V was pared by 10 bases and J by 5 bases, with 9 bases of the junction left unmatched. CDR1 and CDR2 from the germline V gene are SNHLY and FYNNEI. CDR3 region: CATRLAETHEQYF. As DNA, the CDR3 is TGTGCCACTCGACTAGCGGAAACGCACGAGCAGTACTTC.

The chain carries TRBV7-2 and TRBJ2-1, with D tentatively TRBD2 (6 bases). The CDR3 has 13 amino acids. Germline CDR1 and CDR2: SGHTA and FQGNSA. The V gene lost 0 bases and the J gene lost 8 bases, with 8 bases spanning the gap. The CDR3 DNA reads TGTGCCAGCAGCTTAGCGACTAGTTATGAGCAGTTCTTC. Amino acids: CASSLATSYEQFF. The variable domain in full, completed from reference TRBV7-2 and TRBJ2-1, reads GAGVSQSPSNKVTEKGKDVELRCDPISGHTALYWYRQSLGQGLEFLIYFQGNSAPDKSGLPSDRFSAERTGGSVSTLTIQRTQQEDSAVYLCASSLATSYEQFFGPGTRLTVL.

The chain uses TRBV7-9 and TRBJ2-5; TRBD1 matches 7 bases. The CDR3 length is 15 residues. After removal of 4 bases from V and 5 bases from J, the junction contained 10 bases not matched to a gene. Germline V gene data show CDR1 as SEHNR and CDR2 as FQNEAQ (reference sequence). In DNA, the CDR3 is TGTGCCAGCAGCTCTACCCCCGACAGGGAGGAGACCCAGTACTTC. It encodes CASSSTPDREETQYF.

The CDR3 loop is CAWSPGQGHEQYF. DNA of the CDR3: TGTGCCTGGAGTCCCGGACAGGGCCACGAGCAGTACTTC. The chain links TRBV30 to TRBJ2-7; TRBD1 matches at 8 bases. Per the germline V gene, CDR1 is GTSNPN and CDR2 is SVGIG (reference sequence). V was clipped by 2 bases and J by 5 bases; unmatched bases: 5. This CDR3 contains 13 residues.

This chain joins TRBV7-9 and TRBJ2-5; 9 positions match TRBD2. The length of the CDR3 is 16 residues. J gave up 6 bases and V 1 base, and 9 bases lay outside the gene matches. Per the germline V gene, CDR1 is SEHNR and CDR2 is FQNEAQ (reference sequence). CDR3 sequence (DNA): TGTGCCAGCAGCTTAGAGGCGGGAGGGCCCAGCAAGACCCAGTACTTC. This encodes CASSLEAGGPSKTQYF.

This clone has more than one count but fewer than ten. The same CDR3 also results from other DNA sequences found in this sample. The chain employs TRBV5-8 and TRBJ1-2, with D possibly TRBD1 on 6 matching bases. The length of the CDR3 is 13 residues. The ends were cut back, 0 bases at V and 5 bases at J, with 8 bases in the middle. From germline, CDR1 is SGHTS and CDR2 YDEGEE. The CDR3 region is CASSLVTGYGYTF. Here the CDR3 DNA reads TGTGCCAGCAGCTTGGTCACAGGGTATGGCTACACCTTC.

The table lists this clone with a count of one. The rearrangement joins TRBV5-5 to TRBJ1-5; 9 nucleotides agree with TRBD1. This CDR3 has 16 amino acids. Germline V gene sequence: CDR1 SGHKS, CDR2 YYEKEE (reference sequence). Losses at the gene ends were 4 bases for V and 4 bases for J; bases not matched to a gene: 9. CDR3 coding DNA: TGTGCCAGCAGCCAAGAGTCTGGACAGGGGAATCAGCCCCAGCATTTT. Amino acids: CASSQESGQGNQPQHF. Drawing the rest from reference TRBV5-5 and TRBJ1-5, the complete variable domain is DAGVTQSPTHLIKTRGQQVTLRCSPISGHKSVSWYQQVLGQGPQFIFQYYEKEERGRGNFPDRFSARQFPNYSSELNVNALLLGDSALYLCASSQESGQGNQPQHFGDGTRLSIL.

This clone has just one count. This sequence joins TRBV19 and TRBJ2-1; D tentatively fits TRBD1 or TRBD2 (5 bases each). CDR1 is LNHDA and CDR2 is SQIVND in the germline V gene (reference sequence). This CDR3 has 16 amino acids. The ends were cut back, 5 bases at V and 8 bases at J, with 22 bases in the middle. CDR3 loop: CASSLRYAEGTHEQFF. The CDR3 DNA sequence: TGTGCCAGTAGTCTAAGGTACGCTGAAGGGACCCATGAGCAGTTCTTC.

The chain couples TRBV2 to TRBJ2-5, with TRBD2 matching 15 bases. The CDR3 spans 16 residues. Looked up from germline, CDR1 is SNHLY and CDR2 is FYNNEI. V lost 9 bases to trimming and J lost 4 bases; unmatched junction nucleotides: 9. CDR3 nucleotide sequence: TGTGCCAGTCGCCGCCCGGGACTAGCGGGAGGAGAGACCCAGTACTTC. Its translation: CASRRPGLAGGETQYF.

This clone has more than one count but fewer than ten. The chain couples TRBV28 to TRBJ2-7; 8 nucleotides agree with TRBD1. Germline V CDR1 and CDR2: MDHEN, SYDVKM. This CDR3 is built from 15 residues. V was clipped by 9 bases and J by 5 bases; unmatched bases: 15. This CDR3 is CASRRGRGTGHEQYF. The CDR3 DNA reads TGTGCCAGTCGGAGGGGACGCGGGACAGGTCACGAGCAGTACTTC.

The rearrangement links TRBV7-8 to TRBJ1-1; perhaps TRBD1 as D (5 bases). With 1 base removed from V and 0 bases from J, the gap between germline ends came to 12 bases. The CDR3 loop spans 16 amino acids. The germline gives CDR1 SGHVS, CDR2 FQNEAQ. The CDR3, as DNA: TGTGCCAGCAGCTTAGATGACAGCCGGTTGAACACTGAAGCTTTCTTT. It is translated as CASSLDDSRLNTEAFF. Combining the CDR3 with reference TRBV7-8 and TRBJ1-1 gives the whole variable domain GAGVSQSPRYKVAKRGQDVALRCDPISGHVSLFWYQQALGQGPEFLTYFQNEAQLDKSGLPSDRFFAERPEGSVSTLKIQRTQQEDSAVYLCASSLDDSRLNTEAFFGQGTRLTVV.

The chain's CDR3 is CATAKESTGELFF. CDR3 bases: TGTGCCACCGCGAAGGAATCCACCGGGGAGCTGTTTTTT. This chain joins TRBV15 and TRBJ2-2, with no clear D. The V gene lost 8 bases and the J gene lost 4 bases, with 11 bases spanning the gap. The germline V gene encodes CDR1 LNHNV and CDR2 YYDKDF (reference sequence). The CDR3 spans 13 residues.

The V and J genes are TRBV5-4 and TRBJ2-1; 8 bases match TRBD2. J gave up 9 bases and V 0 bases, and 8 bases lay outside the gene matches. Germline V CDR1 and CDR2: SGHNT, YYREEE (reference sequence). The length of the CDR3 is 15 residues. The CDR3 sequence: CASSLGGGGPGEQFF. In DNA, the CDR3 is TGTGCCAGCAGCTTGGGTGGCGGGGGGCCGGGTGAGCAGTTCTTC.

The chain carries TRBV29-1 and TRBJ1-3, with D tentatively TRBD1 (6 bases). The V end lost 4 bases, the J end lost 0 bases, and 10 bases lay between the germline ends. The CDR3 totals 14 residues. Germline CDR1 and CDR2: SQVTM and ANQGSEA. The DNA of the CDR3 is TGCAGCGTTGTTGACAGGAACTCTGGAAACACCATATATTTT. Residues: CSVVDRNSGNTIYF.

This clone has only one observation. CDR3: CASSPGGKTYEQYF. Here the CDR3 DNA reads TGTGCCAGCAGCCCAGGTGGGAAGACCTACGAGCAGTACTTC. This chain joins TRBV11-2 and TRBJ2-7; D remains ambiguous. Germline V gene data show CDR1 as SGHAT and CDR2 as FQNNGV. V lost 5 bases and J 2 bases, leaving 13 bases between the germline ends. The CDR3 runs 14 residues.

The chain combines TRBV7-2 with TRBJ1-3, with D unresolved. This CDR3 contains 16 residues. Germline CDR1 is SGHTA and CDR2 is FQGNSA. V was trimmed by 4 bases and J by 3 bases, leaving 16 bases between them. The CDR3 region has the DNA TGTGCCAGCAGCTCATACCCCACGGTCTTTGGAAACACCATATATTTT. Protein product: CASSSYPTVFGNTIYF.

J is TRBJ2-3 and V is TRBV7-2, with D uncertain. Trimming stripped 5 bases from V and 2 bases from J, with 17 bases between. There are 16 residues in the CDR3. The V gene's germline CDR1 is SGHTA and CDR2 FQGNSA. The DNA of the CDR3 is TGTGCCAGCAGCCTAGGGCCTAGACTTGCCACAGATACGCAGTATTTT. Protein sequence: CASSLGPRLATDTQYF. The complete variable domain, with remaining parts taken from reference TRBV7-2 and TRBJ2-3, reads GAGVSQSPSNKVTEKGKDVELRCDPISGHTALYWYRQSLGQGLEFLIYFQGNSAPDKSGLPSDRFSAERTGGSVSTLTIQRTQQEDSAVYLCASSLGPRLATDTQYFGPGTRLTVL.

This sequence joins TRBV5-8 and TRBJ2-5; TRBD2 matches at 8 bases. In germline, CDR1 is SGHTS, CDR2 YDEGEE. The junction had 9 bases not matched to a gene; V was cut back by 0 bases and J by 5 bases. The CDR3 totals 16 residues. CDR3 DNA: TGTGCCAGCAGCTTGGAACGGGAGGGCCCCCCTGAGACCCAGTACTTC. This codes for CASSLEREGPPETQYF.

The gene calls are TRBV27 and TRBJ1-2; D gene ambiguous. This CDR3 has 13 residues. Looked up from germline, CDR1 is MNHEY and CDR2 is SMNVEV (reference sequence). Between the trimmed V and J ends, which lost 3 bases and 1 base, there was a span of 6 bases. The CDR3 DNA reads as TGTGCCAGCAGTTTTTCGGTTAACTATGGCTACACCTTC. Its protein is CASSFSVNYGYTF.